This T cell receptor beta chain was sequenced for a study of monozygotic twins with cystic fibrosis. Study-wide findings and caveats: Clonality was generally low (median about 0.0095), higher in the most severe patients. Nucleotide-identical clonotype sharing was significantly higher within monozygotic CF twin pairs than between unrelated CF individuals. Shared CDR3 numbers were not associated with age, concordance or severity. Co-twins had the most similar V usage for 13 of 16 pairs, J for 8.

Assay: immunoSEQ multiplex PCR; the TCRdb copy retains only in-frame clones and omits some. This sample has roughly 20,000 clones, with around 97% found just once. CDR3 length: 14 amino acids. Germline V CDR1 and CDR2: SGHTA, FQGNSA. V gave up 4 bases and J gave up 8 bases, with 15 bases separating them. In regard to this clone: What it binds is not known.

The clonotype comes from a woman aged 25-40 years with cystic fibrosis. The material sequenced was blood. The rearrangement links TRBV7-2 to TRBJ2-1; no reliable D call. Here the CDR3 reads CASSSLVGIYEQFF. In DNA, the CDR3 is TGTGCCAGCAGCTCCTTAGTGGGCATCTATGAGCAGTTCTTC.